This TCR beta chain was sequenced for a study of cytomegalovirus exposure and HLA in healthy donors. The CDR3 consists of 15 residues. Germline values: CDR1 SNHLY, CDR2 FYNNEI. V was clipped by 6 bases and J by 8 bases; unmatched bases: 15. Primers: 60 Vbeta forward and 13 Jbeta reverse. The repertoire was sequenced with immunoSEQ multiplex PCR; TCRdb's copy has only in-frame clones and lacks some. The sample lists approximately 150,000 clones, roughly 80% seen once, with roughly 1.3% in the top ten. The receptor comes from a man aged 30-40 years in good health and CMV-seronegative. The V and J genes are TRBV2 and TRBJ1-1, with 7 bases that match TRBD1. The sequencing sample was made of PBMCs. CDR3 protein: CASSEKGRGPDEAFF. CDR3 coding DNA: TGTGCCAGCAGCGAAAAGGGAAGGGGGCCGGACGAAGCTTTCTTT.